Below, 21 T cell receptor beta chains from the same sample are listed, as sequenced in a study of T cells after yellow fever vaccination. MiXCR, applied by TCRdb to the 5' RACE reads, yields one record per CDR3 protein. The table includes approximately 260,000 distinct CDR3 sequences, 10% to 15% detected once. The specimen was CD4+ T cells sorted from PBMCs, collected 45 days after the yellow fever booster vaccination. The receptor source for this set is a man aged 30 to 39 who received the YFV17D yellow fever vaccine.

There are a few counts of this clonotype. The genes are TRBV7-2 and TRBJ2-7; D is possibly TRBD2 (6 bases). Trimming left V 8 bases short and J 4 bases short, with 18 bases between. CDR1 and CDR2 (germline): SGHTA, FQGNSA. This CDR3 has 14 residues. Written as DNA, the CDR3 is TGTGCCAGCGAGTCCCCCGGAGGGCCATACGAGCAGTACTTC. Translating it yields CASESPGGPYEQYF.

There are a few counts of this clonotype. The chain joins TRBV20-1 to TRBJ2-6, with 9 bases identical to TRBD1. Germline-derived CDR1 and CDR2 are DFQATT and SNEGSKA (reference sequence). With V trimmed by 3 bases and J by 2 bases, 8 bases remained unmatched. This CDR3 is built from 17 residues. CDR3 protein: CSARTRDREAGANVLTF. DNA for the CDR3: TGCAGTGCTAGGACCCGGGACAGGGAGGCTGGGGCCAACGTCCTGACTTTC.

This clonotype was found once. The CDR3 is CASGPGVLFF. The CDR3 region has the DNA TGTGCCAGCGGCCCCGGGGTTCTGTTTTTT. The chain has TRBV5-5 and TRBJ2-2, with D possibly TRBD2 on 5 matching bases. V lost 7 bases and J 14 bases, leaving 12 bases between the germline ends. The CDR3 loop spans 10 amino acids. Germline CDR1 and CDR2: SGHKS and YYEKEE (reference sequence).

V is TRBV21-1 and J is TRBJ1-1; the table assigns TRBD1, which was not confirmed against the DNA. TRBV21-1 has pseudogene status. The CDR3 covers 14 residues. The CDR3 coding sequence is TGTGCCAGCAGCAAAGGACCAGGGTACACTGAAGCTTTCTTT. It is translated as CASSKGPGYTEAFF.

This sequence joins TRBV3-1 and TRBJ2-1; 10 bases map to TRBD2. Germline V CDR1 and CDR2: LGHDT, YNNKEL (reference sequence). The CDR3 runs 17 residues. J gave up 4 bases and V 1 base, and 7 bases lay outside the gene matches. This CDR3 reads CASSQASGGAAYNEQFF. DNA for the CDR3: TGTGCCAGCAGCCAAGCGAGCGGGGGGGCGGCGTACAATGAGCAGTTCTTC.

This clonotype was detected only a few times. The chain links TRBV29-1 to TRBJ1-5; 7 positions agree with TRBD1. The germline V gene has CDR1 SQVTM and CDR2 ANQGSEA. This CDR3 region has 12 residues. The V segment lost 4 bases and the J segment 5 bases; nucleotides outside the gene matches: 2. Here the CDR3 DNA reads TGCAGCGTTGGACAGGGACATCAGCCCCAGCATTTT. It encodes CSVGQGHQPQHF.

This clonotype was observed at least ten times. This chain connects TRBV6-5 to TRBJ1-4; D remains unclear. The germline V gene encodes CDR1 MNHEY and CDR2 SVGAGI. Trimming took 6 bases from V and 5 from J, leaving 7 bases between them. CDR3 length: 12 residues. CDR3 sequence (DNA): TGTGCCAGCAGGACGGGGAATGAAAAACTGTTTTTT. This translates into CASRTGNEKLFF.

This clonotype was picked up a small number of times. The chain joins TRBV28 to TRBJ2-7; a possible D gene is TRBD1 (5 bases). The CDR3 runs 14 residues. V gave up 7 bases and J gave up 6 bases, with 19 bases separating them. Germline V gives CDR1 MDHEN, CDR2 SYDVKM. For the CDR3, the DNA is TGTGCCAGCAAGGGTGGGGCGAGCCCGGTCGAGCAGTACTTC. Protein sequence: CASKGGASPVEQYF. The whole variable domain, remainder taken from reference TRBV28 and TRBJ2-7, is DVKVTQSSRYLVKRTGEKVFLECVQDMDHENMFWYRQDPGLGLRLIYFSYDVKMKEKGDIPEGYSVSREKKERFSLILESASTNQTSMYLCASKGGASPVEQYFGPGTRLTVT.

This clonotype came up a few times. The gene calls are TRBV7-2 and TRBJ2-7, with a possible D match to TRBD1 (6 bases). CDR3 length: 14 amino acids. V shed 4 bases and J shed 4 bases, with 14 bases lying between them. In germline, CDR1 is SGHTA, CDR2 FQGNSA. The CDR3 DNA reads as TGTGCCAGCAGCTCCTCCGGGACACTATACGAGCAGTACTTC. It specifies CASSSSGTLYEQYF.

The chain joins TRBV20-1 to TRBJ2-4, with D uncertain. From germline, CDR1 is DFQATT and CDR2 SNEGSKA (reference sequence). The V and J ends lost 6 bases and 0 bases respectively, with 6 bases between them. The CDR3 loop spans 12 amino acids. Here the CDR3 reads CSAGLAKNIQYF. In DNA, the CDR3 is TGCAGTGCAGGTCTAGCCAAAAACATTCAGTACTTC.

This clonotype was recorded at least ten times. This chain links TRBV29-1 with TRBJ2-1, with 7 bases lining up with TRBD2. With V trimmed by 5 bases and J by 0 bases, 7 bases remained unmatched. Germline V lookup: CDR1 SQVTM, CDR2 ANQGSEA. The CDR3 runs to 15 residues. CDR3 nucleotide sequence: TGCAGCGTTTTCGCTAGCGGTAGCTCCTACAATGAGCAGTTCTTC. Its translation: CSVFASGSSYNEQFF.

The rearrangement uses TRBV20-1 and TRBJ2-3; 9 bases are a match to TRBD2. Germline-derived CDR1 and CDR2 are DFQATT and SNEGSKA (reference sequence). Unmatched junction bases numbered 10, after V lost 7 bases and J lost 2 bases. The CDR3 covers 15 residues. The CDR3 bases are TGCAGTGGTTCCTTAGCGGGAGCTCCCACAGATACGCAGTATTTT. It is translated as CSGSLAGAPTDTQYF.

This clonotype was counted only a few times. CDR3 DNA sequence: TGTGCCAGCAGCCCCCTCTACAATGAGCAGTTCTTC. This encodes CASSPLYNEQFF. The V call is TRBV7-6, the J call TRBJ2-1, with unresolved D. With 5 bases removed from V and 3 bases from J, the gap between germline ends came to 5 bases. Germline V gives CDR1 SGHVS, CDR2 FNYEAQ. The CDR3 is 12 amino acids.

This clonotype was observed a few times. The chain carries TRBV5-1 and TRBJ2-5, with no clear D. V lost 2 bases, J lost 3 bases, and 8 bases lay in between. The CDR3 length is 13 residues. The germline V gene has CDR1 SGHRS and CDR2 YFSETQ. CDR3 in DNA: TGCGCCAGCAGCTTTACGGATGAAGAGACCCAGTACTTC. This sequence encodes CASSFTDEETQYF.

This clonotype was counted a few times. V and J are TRBV28 and TRBJ2-7; 9 nucleotides match TRBD2. Trimming cost V 6 bases and J 1 base; bases outside gene matches: 7. Germline CDR1 MDHEN, CDR2 SYDVKM. The CDR3 runs to 15 residues. Here the CDR3 DNA reads TGTGCCAGCAGACCCCATAGCGGGAGATCCTACGAGCAGTACTTC. Translated: CASRPHSGRSYEQYF.

The V call is TRBV12-3 or TRBV12-4, the J call TRBJ2-2; D possibly corresponds to TRBD1 (6 bases). V was shortened by 7 bases and J by 6 bases, with 21 bases between the two germline ends. CDR3 length: 16 residues. The CDR3 DNA sequence: TGTGCCAGCACCCCCTCCTGGACAGTTGGGGCCGGGGAGCTGTTTTTT. The encoded protein is CASTPSWTVGAGELFF.

A word on this clonotype: A much larger clone sits a single nucleotide away, making a read error possible. This rearrangement joins TRBV7-9 to TRBJ2-7; a weak D match, TRBD1 (5 bases). This CDR3 comprises 12 residues. Per germline, CDR1 SEHNR and CDR2 FQNEAQ (reference sequence). Trimming left V 4 bases short and J 5 bases short, with 9 bases between. The CDR3 coding sequence is TGTGCCAGCAGCTGGGGCATGGACGAGCAGTACTTC. Amino acids: CASSWGMDEQYF. The entire variable domain, with the rest obtained from reference TRBV7-9 and TRBJ2-7, is as follows: DTGVSQNPRHKITKRGQNVTFRCDPISEHNRLYWYRQTLGQGPEFLTYFQNEAQLEKSRLLSDRFSAERPKGSFSTLEIQRTEQGDSAMYLCASSWGMDEQYFGPGTRLTVT.

The chain carries TRBV20-1 and TRBJ2-3; the match to TRBD1 covers 9 bases. The germline V gene encodes CDR1 DFQATT and CDR2 SNEGSKA (reference sequence). V trimming: 5 bases; J trimming: 0 bases; junction bases outside the gene matches: 18. The CDR3 is 19 amino acids. The CDR3 sequence is CSAYRDRVASGTSTDTQYF. Here the CDR3 DNA reads TGCAGTGCTTACCGGGACAGGGTTGCAAGCGGGACTAGCACAGATACGCAGTATTTT.

The table lists this clonotype with a few counts. J is TRBJ2-7 and V is TRBV29-1; 14 bases are a match to TRBD2. Germline assignment: CDR1 SQVTM and CDR2 ANQGSEA. V trimming: 6 bases; J trimming: 6 bases; junction bases outside the gene matches: 10. This CDR3 region has 15 residues. CDR3 coding DNA: TGCAGCGTCCTTCCTGGGACTAGCGGGAGTGGCGAGCAGTACTTC. Its protein product is CSVLPGTSGSGEQYF.

This clonotype showed up just a few times. The rearrangement links TRBV12-3 or TRBV12-4 to TRBJ2-5; 8 nucleotides line up with TRBD2. After removal of 3 bases from V and 4 bases from J, the junction contained 1 base not matched to a gene. The CDR3 has 13 amino acids. As DNA, the CDR3 is TGTGCCAGCAGTTTCGGACTAGCAGAGACCCAGTACTTC. It specifies CASSFGLAETQYF.

This clonotype appeared a few times. The V and J genes are TRBV7-2 and TRBJ2-3, with unresolved D. The germline V and J ends were trimmed by 1 base and 2 bases, with 7 bases remaining between them. From germline, CDR1 is SGHTA and CDR2 FQGNSA. This CDR3 is 14 amino acids long. In nucleotides, the CDR3 is TGTGCCAGCAGCTTAGTAGTTCTCACAGATACGCAGTATTTT. Protein: CASSLVVLTDTQYF.